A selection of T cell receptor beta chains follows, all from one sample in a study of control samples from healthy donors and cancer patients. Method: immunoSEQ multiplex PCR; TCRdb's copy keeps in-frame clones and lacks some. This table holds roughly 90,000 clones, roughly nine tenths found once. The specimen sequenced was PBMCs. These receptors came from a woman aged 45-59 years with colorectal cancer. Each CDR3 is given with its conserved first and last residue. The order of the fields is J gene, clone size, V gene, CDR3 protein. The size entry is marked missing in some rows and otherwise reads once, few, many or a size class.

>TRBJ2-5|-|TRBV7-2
CASSLAQTRSETQYF
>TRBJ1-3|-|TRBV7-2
CASSLVSGTAGNTIYF
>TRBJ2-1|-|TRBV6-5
CASSYAGTRKDNEQFF
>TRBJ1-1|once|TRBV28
CASSLFSTGLNTEAFF
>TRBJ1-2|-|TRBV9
CASSENSYGYTF
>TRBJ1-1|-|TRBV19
CASSSRTLNTEAFF
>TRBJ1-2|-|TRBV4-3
CASSQDPGGLNYGYTF
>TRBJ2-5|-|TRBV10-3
CAISTTPGGETQYF
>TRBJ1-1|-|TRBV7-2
CASSLGLTGGAGEAFF
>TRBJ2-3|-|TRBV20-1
CSASLRGARTDTQYF
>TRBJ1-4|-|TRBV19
CASSMGQRLTNEKLFF
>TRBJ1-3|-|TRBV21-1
CASSSRRQGFGNTIYF
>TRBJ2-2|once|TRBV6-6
CASNQPGHNTGELFF
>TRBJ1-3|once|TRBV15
CATSRDRGPGNTIYF
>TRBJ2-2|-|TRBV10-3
CAISRGPTTTGELFF
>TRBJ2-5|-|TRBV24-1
CATSVGKETQYF
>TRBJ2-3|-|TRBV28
CASSLMVGGRTDTQYF
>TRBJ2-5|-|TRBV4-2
CASSQNYQETQYF
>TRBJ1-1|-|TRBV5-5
CASSFRAKNTEAFF
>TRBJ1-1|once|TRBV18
CASSPSALNTEAFF
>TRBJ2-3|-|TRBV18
CASSDVAVSTDTQYF
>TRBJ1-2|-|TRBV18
CASSPLGVGAAWRGYTF
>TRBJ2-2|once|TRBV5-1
CASSPQPAGGNTGELFF
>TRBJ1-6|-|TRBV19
CASSIRGISSYNSPLHF
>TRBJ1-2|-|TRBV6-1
CASSESGPLGGYTF
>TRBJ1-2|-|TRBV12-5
CASGSPVTGGSYTF
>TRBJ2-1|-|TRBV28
CATLTSGSYNEQFF
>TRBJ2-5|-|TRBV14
CASSFRAGEETQYF
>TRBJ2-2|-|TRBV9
CASSPLSGPDTGELFF
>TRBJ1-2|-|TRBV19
CASSMDWGGVDGYTF
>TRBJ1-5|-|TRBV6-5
CASSYSNIGGQPQHF
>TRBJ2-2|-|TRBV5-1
CASSQTGGRELFF
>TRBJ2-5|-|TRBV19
CASRTGGPGETQYF
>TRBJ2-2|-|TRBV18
CASSPLGTGELFF
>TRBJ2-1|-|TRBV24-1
CATSDNLSSGTSSYNEQFF